This paragraph covers one T cell receptor beta chain sequence. The antigen is undetermined. Germline assignment: CDR1 GTSNPN and CDR2 SVGIG (reference sequence). This CDR3 contains 16 residues. Between the trimmed V and J ends, which lost 6 bases and 2 bases, there was a span of 20 bases. The sample belongs to a study of CD8+ T cells in alopecia areata. It was cDNA, reverse transcribed from extracted RNA, that served as the sequencing template. The protocol was immunoSEQ multiplex PCR, while the TCRdb copy is restricted to in-frame clones and leaves out a portion. The data show 85,000 to 110,000 clones, around 59% seen once. Regarding the study as a whole: Scalp samples also yield sequences of resident alphabeta T cells from normal skin. Compared with normal scalp, lesional scalp had higher clonality and more expanded CD8+ clones.

Cell sorting on a FACSAria was used to separate CD4+ and CD8+ T cells from the PBMCs. The rearrangement links TRBV30 to TRBJ1-5; D is perhaps TRBD1 (5 bases). This TCR was recovered from a human donor in good health. The sample taken for sequencing was CD4+ T cells sorted from blood. This CDR3 reads CACTRGGEYGNQPQHF. CDR3 DNA sequence: TGTGCCTGCACCCGTGGGGGGGAATATGGCAATCAGCCCCAGCATTTT.